This TCR beta chain was identified in a study of cytomegalovirus exposure and HLA in healthy donors. Study as a whole: An analysis done earlier identified almost 120 million unique TCR beta sequences from around 180 million T cells.

The donors were healthy bone marrow donors. General study findings and limits: Analysis was performed later, and it showed HLA-associated TCR beta chains to be more clonally expanded than equally common others. Donors were assumed by presence/absence analyses to have roughly uniform sequencing depth.

The germline gives CDR1 MNHEY, CDR2 SVGAGI. J was trimmed by 6 bases and V by 6 bases; bases with no gene match: 5. CDR3 length: 12 amino acids. Concerning this clone: As yet, its antigen is unknown.

This PCR relied on a set of 60 Vbeta primers and 13 Jbeta primers. This table comes from immunoSEQ multiplex PCR, and its TCRdb copy is limited to in-frame clones, with some not included. The data show about 98,000 clones, with about 81% seen just once and roughly 1.5% held by the top ten. The sample comprised PBMCs. The gene calls are TRBV6-5 and TRBJ2-7, with 7 bases identical to TRBD1. The sequence was obtained from a man aged 35 to 55 in good health and CMV-seronegative. In nucleotides, the CDR3 is TGTGCCAGCAGGGGACAGCCCAGCGAGCAGTACTTC. Encoded protein: CASRGQPSEQYF.